A selection of T cell receptor beta chains follows, all from one sample in a study of blood T cell repertoires in COVID-19. Sequencing was performed with immunoSEQ multiplex PCR; in TCRdb, only in-frame clones are kept and a portion is missing. The table shows a few hundred thousand clones, with roughly 86% occurring only once. The sample was PBMCs or T cells enriched from blood (not recorded which). These receptors all stem from a man between 35 and 55 years old in a cohort exposed to, infected with or recovered from COVID-19 (not recorded which). The CDR3 runs from the conserved cysteine through the conserved F or W. Fields, in order: V gene, J gene, D gene, clone size, CDR3 protein, CDR3 DNA. The D gene is left open where the match is weak. Size values are once, few and many counts, or a class for expanded clones, and some rows have none.

TRBV5-6	TRBJ1-2	NA	once	CASSWGGGYTF	TGTGCCAGCAGCTGGGGAGGTGGCTACACCTTC
TRBV25-1	TRBJ2-5	NA	NA	CASSSPLGGGYQETQYF	TGTGCCAGCAGTTCTCCACTAGGAGGAGGGTATCAAGAGACCCAGTACTTC
TRBV19	TRBJ2-7	NA	once	CASNPSASYYEQYF	TGTGCCAGTAACCCCTCGGCTAGTTATTACGAGCAGTACTTC
TRBV6-2/TRBV6-3	TRBJ2-7	TRBD2	NA	CASSPTSEYEQYF	TGTGCCAGCAGCCCGACTAGCGAATACGAGCAGTACTTC
TRBV28	TRBJ2-5	NA	NA	CASSPLAPEVWYF	TGTGCCAGCAGTCCTTTAGCCCCGGAAGTGTGGTACTTC
TRBV6-4	TRBJ1-2	TRBD1	NA	CASRPDLQGVYGYTF	TGTGCCAGCAGACCTGACCTACAGGGGGTCTATGGCTACACCTTC
TRBV2	TRBJ2-1	NA	NA	CASSLTFAEQFF	TGTGCCAGCAGTCTCACGTTCGCGGAGCAGTTCTTC
TRBV6-5	TRBJ1-4	NA	NA	CASSKAGSANEKLFF	TGTGCCAGCAGTAAGGCGGGGAGCGCTAATGAAAAACTGTTTTTT
TRBV27	TRBJ2-5	TRBD2	NA	CASRLADQETQYF	TGTGCCAGCAGACTAGCGGACCAAGAGACCCAGTACTTC
TRBV2	TRBJ1-2	TRBD1	NA	CASSGDRIDYGYTF	TGTGCCAGCAGTGGGGACAGGATCGACTATGGCTACACCTTC
TRBV19	TRBJ1-6	NA	NA	CASSFLNSPLHF	TGTGCCAGTTCCTTTTTGAATTCACCCCTCCACTTT
TRBV18	TRBJ1-1	NA	once	CASAVRGNTEAFF	TGTGCCAGCGCCGTCAGGGGGAACACTGAAGCTTTCTTT
TRBV11-2	TRBJ2-1	TRBD2	NA	CASSLREGSNEQFF	TGTGCCAGCAGCTTGCGGGAGGGAAGCAATGAGCAGTTCTTC
TRBV3-1/TRBV3-2	TRBJ2-7	TRBD2	NA	CASSQGFQAGANEQYF	TGTGCCAGCAGCCAAGGTTTTCAAGCGGGAGCCAACGAGCAGTACTTC
TRBV7-2	TRBJ1-3	TRBD1	NA	CASSLGGGATGNTIYF	TGTGCCAGCAGCTTAGGAGGGGGCGCAACTGGAAACACCATATATTTT
TRBV6-5	TRBJ2-4	NA	NA	CASSYSRYLNIQYF	TGTGCCAGCAGTTACTCCAGATACCTAAACATTCAGTACTTC
TRBV19	TRBJ2-5	TRBD1	NA	CASSRTGEETQYF	TGTGCCAGTAGTAGGACAGGGGAGGAGACCCAGTACTTC
TRBV11-1	TRBJ2-7	TRBD2	NA	CASSGSGTSGTYEQYF	TGTGCCAGCAGCGGTTCCGGGACTAGCGGAACCTACGAGCAGTACTTC
TRBV28	TRBJ1-1	TRBD1	NA	CASSLPGGPEAFF	TGTGCCAGCAGTCTACCAGGGGGCCCTGAAGCTTTCTTT
TRBV10-2	TRBJ2-1	NA	NA	CASSGVGPSYNEQFF	TGCGCCAGCAGTGGGGTGGGGCCCTCCTACAATGAGCAGTTCTTC
TRBV6-5	TRBJ2-2	TRBD2	NA	CASSYFAGAGTGELFF	TGTGCCAGCAGTTACTTTGCGGGAGCGGGGACCGGGGAGCTGTTTTTT
TRBV18	TRBJ2-2	TRBD1	NA	CASSRGQGRAGELFF	TGTGCCAGCTCACGCGGACAGGGCCGGGCCGGGGAGCTGTTTTTT
TRBV3-1/TRBV3-2	TRBJ2-5	NA	NA	CASSQGALSQETQYF	TGTGCCAGCAGCCAAGGCGCGCTTTCACAAGAGACCCAGTACTTC
TRBV27	TRBJ2-1	NA	once	CAILDGRNEQFF	TGTGCCATCCTAGATGGCCGGAATGAGCAGTTCTTC
TRBV5-1	TRBJ1-2	NA	NA	CASSLGTATNYGYTF	TGCGCCAGCAGCTTGGGGACAGCTACTAACTATGGCTACACCTTC
TRBV5-5	TRBJ2-7	NA	NA	CASSLTAGTHYEQYF	TGTGCCAGCAGCTTGACTGCCGGGACACACTACGAGCAGTACTTC
TRBV5-1	TRBJ1-1	TRBD1	few	CASRQGARNTEAFF	TGCGCCAGCAGACAGGGGGCTCGTAACACTGAAGCTTTCTTT
TRBV4-1	TRBJ2-7	TRBD1	NA	CASSPEEGQGGAEQYF	TGCGCCAGCAGCCCAGAGGAGGGACAGGGCGGCGCCGAGCAGTACTTC
TRBV30	TRBJ1-1	NA	NA	CAWDFQGNTEAFF	TGTGCCTGGGATTTTCAGGGCAACACTGAAGCTTTCTTT
TRBV3-1/TRBV3-2	TRBJ1-2	NA	NA	CASRHPGTPYGYTF	TGTGCCAGCAGGCACCCCGGGACACCGTATGGCTACACCTTC
TRBV6-5	TRBJ2-2	NA	once	CASSYLRDGGELFF	TGTGCCAGCAGTTACTTACGGGATGGGGGGGAGCTGTTTTTT
TRBV7-8	TRBJ1-3	NA	NA	CASSLAREARSGNTIYF	TGTGCCAGCAGCTTGGCCCGAGAGGCCCGCTCTGGAAACACCATATATTTT
TRBV4-1	TRBJ2-7	TRBD2	NA	CASSQLTSNEQYF	TGCGCCAGCAGCCAATTGACTAGCAACGAGCAGTACTTC
TRBV7-3	TRBJ1-3	TRBD1	NA	CASSQQGAGNTIYF	TGTGCCAGCAGCCAACAGGGGGCTGGAAACACCATATATTTT
TRBV7-2	TRBJ2-1	NA	NA	CASSLSSRDEQFF	TGTGCCAGCAGCTTAAGTAGCCGCGATGAGCAGTTCTTC
TRBV2	TRBJ2-1	NA	NA	CASSMGHEQFF	TGTGCCAGCAGTATGGGGCATGAGCAGTTCTTC
TRBV19	TRBJ1-5	NA	NA	CASSLLGGGSNQPQHF	TGTGCCAGTAGTCTCCTAGGGGGTGGTAGCAATCAGCCCCAGCATTTT
TRBV19	TRBJ2-1	TRBD1	NA	CASSSTNRGPRGNEQFF	TGTGCCAGTAGTTCGACCAACAGGGGGCCACGGGGCAATGAGCAGTTCTTC
TRBV27	TRBJ1-4	NA	NA	CASRLGLAGAIDEKLFF	TGTGCCAGCAGACTAGGGTTGGCGGGGGCGATCGACGAAAAACTGTTTTTT
TRBV11-2	TRBJ2-1	TRBD2	NA	CASSFGTSGSLNEQFF	TGTGCCAGCAGCTTCGGGACTAGCGGGAGTCTCAATGAGCAGTTCTTC
TRBV2	TRBJ1-2	NA	NA	CASSERAGVGYTF	TGTGCCAGCAGTGAAAGGGCAGGGGTAGGCTACACCTTC
TRBV19	TRBJ1-5	TRBD1	NA	CASSIGTGNQPQHF	TGTGCCAGTAGTATCGGGACAGGCAATCAGCCCCAGCATTTT